This TCR beta chain was sequenced in a study of blood T cell repertoires in COVID-19. Germline loops: CDR1 MNHEY, CDR2 SVGAGI. V lost 6 bases, J lost 0 bases, and 11 bases lay in between. The CDR3 spans 14 residues. Assay: immunoSEQ multiplex PCR; the TCRdb copy retains only in-frame clones and omits some. The sample has about 520,000 clones, over 75% seen once; the top ten hold approximately 2.9%. The TCR originated in a human donor in a cohort sampled during active COVID-19. Sequenced input: peripheral blood. V gene TRBV6-5 combines with J gene TRBJ1-2; D is undetermined. The CDR3 coding sequence is TGTGCCAGCAGGAGCGGGAGTTCTAACTATGGCTACACCTTC. This codes for CASRSGSSNYGYTF.